The source of this T cell receptor beta chain is a study of blood T cell repertoires in COVID-19. The wider study: Sites in the United States, Italy and Spain provided acute and convalescent COVID-19 samples. T cells, B-cell-depleted T cells, or PBMCs supplied cDNA or gDNA.

Profiled with immunoSEQ multiplex PCR; TCRdb holds only in-frame clones, not every one. Of about 160,000 clones in the sample, approximately 80% were seen once. The age range of participants was 18 to 89 years, with residence in about two dozen US areas. Each recovered donor of Cohort 3 presented with two negative PCRs, clearance, or symptom resolution. Germline V gives CDR1 KGHDR, CDR2 SFDVKD. This CDR3 region has 17 residues. Losses at the gene ends were 4 bases for V and 8 bases for J; bases not matched to a gene: 14. Sequences were obtained from PBMCs or T cells enriched from blood (not recorded which). The chain is built from TRBV24-1 and TRBJ2-1, with TRBD1 identical over 9 bases. The TCR was taken from a man aged 35 to 55 who had recovered from COVID-19. CDR3 DNA sequence: TGTGCCACCAGTGAGCCTAGTCCCGGGACAGGGCTAGATGAGCAGTTCTTC. It specifies CATSEPSPGTGLDEQFF.